Shown below are 8 T cell receptor beta chains from a single sample sequenced in a study of blood T cell repertoires in COVID-19. Using immunoSEQ multiplex PCR, the repertoire was profiled, and TCRdb retains in-frame clones only, with some absent. The table records 150,000 to 200,000 clones, roughly 85% of them present only once. The sequenced material came from peripheral blood. The receptors were sampled from a woman of 80 years or more with acute or convalescent COVID-19.

In this sample, this clone turned up once. The chain couples TRBV19 to TRBJ2-3, with 7 nucleotides matching TRBD2. CDR3 length: 12 residues. Germline loops: CDR1 LNHDA, CDR2 SQIVND (reference sequence). J gave up 7 bases and V 4 bases, and 2 bases lay outside the gene matches. CDR3 residues: CASSTGGNTQYF. In DNA, the CDR3 is TGTGCCAGTAGTACGGGGGGAAATACGCAGTATTTT.

The CDR3 is CASSQGLGASDTQYF. CDR3 sequence (DNA): TGCGCCAGCAGCCAAGGGTTGGGGGCATCAGATACGCAGTATTTT. The chain has TRBV4-3 and TRBJ2-3; a weak D match, TRBD1 (6 bases). Per germline, CDR1 LGHNA and CDR2 YSLEER. The CDR3 contains 15 residues. Trimming removed 1 base at V and 4 bases at J, with 12 bases between.

As DNA, the CDR3 is TGTGCCAGCAGTCCCGGCAGGGACGAGCAGTACTTC. Residues: CASSPGRDEQYF. The rearrangement uses TRBV11-1 and TRBJ2-7; the D gene is possibly TRBD1 (5 bases). The CDR3 length is 12 residues. Germline values: CDR1 SGHAT, CDR2 FQDESV (reference sequence). V lost 6 bases and J lost 5, with 11 bases in between.

V is TRBV9 and J is TRBJ1-4, with 7 nucleotides matching TRBD1. This CDR3 comprises 15 residues. V was pared by 0 bases and J by 6 bases, with 5 bases of the junction left unmatched. Germline-derived CDR1 and CDR2 are SGDLS and YYNGEE. The CDR3 sequence: CASSVGGGAYEKLFF. Written as DNA, the CDR3 is TGTGCCAGCAGCGTAGGAGGGGGCGCGTATGAAAAACTGTTTTTT.

CDR3: CASSAESRTGLLGTGELFF. In DNA, the CDR3 is TGTGCCAGCAGCGCAGAAAGCAGGACAGGCCTTTTAGGGACCGGGGAGCTGTTTTTT. The J gene is TRBJ2-2, the V gene TRBV9, with 7 bases aligning to TRBD1. Germline CDR1 SGDLS, CDR2 YYNGEE. V was clipped by 3 bases and J by 5 bases; unmatched bases: 19. The length of the CDR3 is 19 residues.

This chain uses TRBV6-4 with TRBJ2-5; 12 nucleotides line up with TRBD2. Germline V gene data show CDR1 as MRHNA and CDR2 as SNTAGT. V dropped 6 bases and J dropped 5; count of bases not matched to a gene: 16. CDR3 length equals 18 residues. This CDR3 reads CASSDPRTSGEQGETQYF. In DNA, the CDR3 is TGTGCCAGCAGCGATCCTAGGACTAGCGGGGAGCAGGGGGAGACCCAGTACTTC.

V usage is TRBV7-9 and J usage is TRBJ1-3; D gene unclear. The germline V gene has CDR1 SEHNR and CDR2 FQNEAQ (reference sequence). The CDR3 loop spans 18 amino acids. Trimming took off 1 base at V and 2 bases at J, with 18 bases between the two ends. The CDR3 loop reads CASSLETRLAQTGNTIYF. In nucleotides, the CDR3 is TGTGCCAGCAGCTTAGAAACCCGACTCGCCCAGACTGGAAACACCATATATTTT.

V gene TRBV4-2 combines with J gene TRBJ1-4; 8 nucleotides agree with TRBD1. The germline CDR1 and CDR2 sequences are LGHNA and YNFKEQ. Trimming took 1 base from V and 0 from J; bases not matched to a gene: 4. This CDR3 is 17 amino acids long. The CDR3 DNA sequence: TGTGCCAGCAGCCAAGTCGGGACAGGCGCAACTAATGAAAAACTGTTTTTT. Its translation: CASSQVGTGATNEKLFF.